This T cell receptor (beta chain) comes out of a study of T-cell reconstitution after alpha-beta-depleted transplantation in children. Overall study findings and caveats: One year post-transplant, T-cell counts and diversity were largely derived from T cells produced anew. Reportedly, only several hundred clones from non-depleted graft cells drove alpha-beta T-cell counts at about two months.

Germline assignment: CDR1 KGHDR and CDR2 SFDVKD. The germline V and J ends were trimmed by 4 bases and 8 bases, with 19 bases remaining between them. The CDR3 extends over 15 amino acids. Unique molecular identifiers featured in how the TCRbeta library was prepared. MiXCR was run by TCRdb on the PCR reads, yielding one entry per CDR3 protein. The sample holds under 750,000 distinct CDR3 sequences, 23% seen once. Comment on this clonotype: Its matching antigen is unknown.

This clonotype was obtained from a boy under two years old who had a stem cell transplant for acute myeloid leukemia, so the T cells may come from the graft donor. The genes are TRBV24-1 and TRBJ1-2; maybe TRBD1 (6 bases). Specimen: PBMCs, mostly from graft donor cells, collected 360 days after TCRalphabeta/CD19-depleted stem cell transplant. In DNA, the CDR3 is TGTGCCACCAGTGACAGAACAGGGACCGGCGGCGGCTACACCTTC. Translated: CATSDRTGTGGGYTF.